This section outlines one TCR beta chain sequence together with its context. These data originate in a study of blood T cell repertoires in COVID-19. Study context: Acute and convalescent COVID-19 samples came from the United States, Italy and Spain. The cDNA or gDNA used as material had been derived from T cells, B-cell-depleted T cells, or PBMCs.

Original methodology: Amplified reference gene primers provided the basis for estimating nucleated cell counts. Assay: immunoSEQ multiplex PCR; the TCRdb copy retains only in-frame clones and omits some. Clonal size and the V and J genes are those of that table, whereas D and trimming came from the DNA. The sample lists roughly 220,000 clones, 80% to 90% occurring once. Seattle patient enrollment occurred during active infection, with longitudinal follow-up thereafter. This receptor was identified in a woman of 80 years or more with COVID-19, enrolled during active disease. Sample: peripheral blood.

In DNA, the CDR3 is TGTGCCAGCAGTTTAAGCCTTGGGCTTAACACTGAAGCTTTCTTT. Its protein product is CASSLSLGLNTEAFF. V gene TRBV27 combines with J gene TRBJ1-1; D not certain. Trimming left V 2 bases short and J 2 bases short, with 12 bases between. The CDR3 is made up of 15 amino acids. Germline V gene lookup returns CDR1 MNHEY and CDR2 SMNVEV (reference sequence).